The clone carrying this T cell receptor beta chain was counted a single time. The antigen is unknown. Every subset's genomic DNA went evenly onto several immunoSEQ plates. Some clones are missing from TCRdb's copy, which holds only in-frame ones; the method was immunoSEQ multiplex PCR. In the table there are about 1.9 million clones, about 94% of which are singletons. This sample was included in a study of shared clonotypes between healthy human individuals. On the study more broadly: A donor's plate count was three for CD4 naive and three for CD4 memory; CD8 naive had two and CD8 memory one.

Terminally differentiated effector memory CD45RA+ cells were excluded from the naive CD8 cells, which were CD45RO-negative and positively selected for CCR7. General study points: Relative to memory subsets, naive subsets generally showed larger estimated richness. In a few donors, about 5% of naive CD4 clonotypes appeared in common.

This receptor was obtained from a young man in good health. Some clones in this sample may be carry-over from other donors' samples. The sample comprised naive CD8+ T cells from PBMCs.

CDR3 protein: CASSSLGLGADTQYF. CDR3 DNA sequence: TGCGCCAGCAGCTCCCTTGGACTAGGCGCAGATACGCAGTATTTT. This chain joins TRBV5-1 and TRBJ2-3, with 7 positions matching TRBD2. This CDR3 spans 15 amino acids. With 3 bases clipped from V and 4 bases from J, the junction kept 8 bases outside the gene matches. Germline assignment: CDR1 SGHRS and CDR2 YFSETQ.